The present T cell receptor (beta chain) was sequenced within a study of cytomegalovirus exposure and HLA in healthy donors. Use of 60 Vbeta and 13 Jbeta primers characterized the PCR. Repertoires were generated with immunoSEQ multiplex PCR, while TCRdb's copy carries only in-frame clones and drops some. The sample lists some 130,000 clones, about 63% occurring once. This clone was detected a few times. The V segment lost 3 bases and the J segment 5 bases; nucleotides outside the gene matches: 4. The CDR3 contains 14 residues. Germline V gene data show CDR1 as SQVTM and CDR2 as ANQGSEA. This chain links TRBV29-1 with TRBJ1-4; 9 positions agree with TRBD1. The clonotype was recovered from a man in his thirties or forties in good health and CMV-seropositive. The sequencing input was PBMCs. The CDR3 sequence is CSVDLGQGNEKLFF. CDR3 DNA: TGCAGCGTTGATCTCGGACAGGGGAATGAAAAACTGTTTTTT.